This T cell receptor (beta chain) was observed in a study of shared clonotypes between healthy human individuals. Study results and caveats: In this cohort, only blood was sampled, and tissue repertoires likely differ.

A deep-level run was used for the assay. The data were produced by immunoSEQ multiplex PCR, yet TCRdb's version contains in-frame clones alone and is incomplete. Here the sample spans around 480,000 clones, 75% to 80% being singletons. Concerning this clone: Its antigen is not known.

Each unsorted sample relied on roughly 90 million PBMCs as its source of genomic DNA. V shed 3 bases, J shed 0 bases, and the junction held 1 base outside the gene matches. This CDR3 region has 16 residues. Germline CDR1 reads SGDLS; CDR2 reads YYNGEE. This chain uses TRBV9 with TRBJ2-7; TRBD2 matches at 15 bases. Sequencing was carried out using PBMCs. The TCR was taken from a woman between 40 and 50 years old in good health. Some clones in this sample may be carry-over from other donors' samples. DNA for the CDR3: TGTGCCAGCAGCGGGACTAGCGGGAGGGACTCCTACGAGCAGTACTTC. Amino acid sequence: CASSGTSGRDSYEQYF.